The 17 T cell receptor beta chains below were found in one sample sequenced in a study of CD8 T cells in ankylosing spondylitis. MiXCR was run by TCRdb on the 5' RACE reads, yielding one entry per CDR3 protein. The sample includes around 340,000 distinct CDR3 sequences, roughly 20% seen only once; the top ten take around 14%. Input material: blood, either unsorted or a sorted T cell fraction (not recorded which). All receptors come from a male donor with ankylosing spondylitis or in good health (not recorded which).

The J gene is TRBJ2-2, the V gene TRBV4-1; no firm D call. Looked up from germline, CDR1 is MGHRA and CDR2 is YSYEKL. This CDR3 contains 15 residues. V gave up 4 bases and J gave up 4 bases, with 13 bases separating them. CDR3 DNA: TGCGCCAGCAGCCCTCTTGGGGTTCTCACCGGGGAGCTGTTTTTT. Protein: CASSPLGVLTGELFF.

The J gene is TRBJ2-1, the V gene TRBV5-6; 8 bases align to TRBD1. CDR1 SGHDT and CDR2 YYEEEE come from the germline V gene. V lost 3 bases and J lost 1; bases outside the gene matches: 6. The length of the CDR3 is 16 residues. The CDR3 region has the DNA TGTGCCAGCAGCTACACTGGACAGGGTTCCTACAATGAGCAGTTCTTC. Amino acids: CASSYTGQGSYNEQFF. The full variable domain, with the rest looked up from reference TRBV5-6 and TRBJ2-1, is DAGVTQSPTHLIKTRGQQVTLRCSPKSGHDTVSWYQQALGQGPQFIFQYYEEEERQRGNFPDRFSGHQFPNYSSELNVNALLLGDSALYLCASSYTGQGSYNEQFFGPGTRLTVL.

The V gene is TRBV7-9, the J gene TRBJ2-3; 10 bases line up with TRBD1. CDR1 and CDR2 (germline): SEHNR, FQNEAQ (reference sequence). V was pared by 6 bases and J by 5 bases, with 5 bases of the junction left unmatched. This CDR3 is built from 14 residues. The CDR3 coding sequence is TGTGCCAGCAGACAGGGACAGGGGCTAGATACGCAGTATTTT. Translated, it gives CASRQGQGLDTQYF.

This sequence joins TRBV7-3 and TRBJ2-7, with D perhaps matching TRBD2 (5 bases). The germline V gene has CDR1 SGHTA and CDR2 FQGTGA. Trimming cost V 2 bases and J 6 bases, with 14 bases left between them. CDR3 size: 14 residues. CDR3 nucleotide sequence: TGTGCCAGCAGCTTAGAGTCGAGGGAGCTCGAGCAGTACTTC. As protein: CASSLESRELEQYF.

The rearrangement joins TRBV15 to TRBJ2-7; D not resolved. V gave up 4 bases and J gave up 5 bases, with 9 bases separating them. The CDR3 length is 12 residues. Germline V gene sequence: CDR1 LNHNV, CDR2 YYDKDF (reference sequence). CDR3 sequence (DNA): TGTGCCACCAGCAAACAGTGGAACGAGCAGTACTTC. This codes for CATSKQWNEQYF. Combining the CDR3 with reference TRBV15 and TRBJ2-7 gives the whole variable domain DAMVIQNPRYQVTQFGKPVTLSCSQTLNHNVMYWYQQKSSQAPKLLFHYYDKDFNNEADTPDNFQSRRPNTSFCFLDIRSPGLGDTAMYLCATSKQWNEQYFGPGTRLTVT.

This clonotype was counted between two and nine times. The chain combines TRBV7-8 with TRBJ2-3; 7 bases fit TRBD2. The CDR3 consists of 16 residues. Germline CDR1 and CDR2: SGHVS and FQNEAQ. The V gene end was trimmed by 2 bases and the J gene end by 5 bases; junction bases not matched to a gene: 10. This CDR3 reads CASSLSRDYDEDTQYF. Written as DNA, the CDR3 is TGTGCCAGCAGCTTATCTAGGGACTATGATGAAGATACGCAGTATTTT.

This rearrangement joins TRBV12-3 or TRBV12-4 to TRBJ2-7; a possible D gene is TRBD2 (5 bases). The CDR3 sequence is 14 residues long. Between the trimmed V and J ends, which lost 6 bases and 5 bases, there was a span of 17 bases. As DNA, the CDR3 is TGTGCCAGCAGAGACGGACTGGCGTTCAACGAGCAGTACTTC. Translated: CASRDGLAFNEQYF.

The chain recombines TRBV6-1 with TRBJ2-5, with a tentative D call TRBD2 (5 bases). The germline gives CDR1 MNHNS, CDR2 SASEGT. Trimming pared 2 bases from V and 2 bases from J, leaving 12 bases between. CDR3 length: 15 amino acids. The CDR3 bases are TGTGCCAGCAGTGAAAGAACTAGTGTACAAGAGACCCAGTACTTC. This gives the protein CASSERTSVQETQYF.

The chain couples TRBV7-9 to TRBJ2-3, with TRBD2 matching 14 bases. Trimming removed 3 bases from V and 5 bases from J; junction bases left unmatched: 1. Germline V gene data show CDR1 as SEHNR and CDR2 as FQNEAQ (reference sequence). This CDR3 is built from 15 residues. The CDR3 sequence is CASSFGLAGGDTQYF. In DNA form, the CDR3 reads TGTGCCAGCAGCTTCGGACTAGCGGGGGGAGATACGCAGTATTTT.

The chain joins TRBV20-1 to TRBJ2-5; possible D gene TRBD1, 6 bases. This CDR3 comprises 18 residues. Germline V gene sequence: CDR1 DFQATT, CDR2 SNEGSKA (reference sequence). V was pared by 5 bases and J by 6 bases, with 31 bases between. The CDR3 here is CSAGVGFREQGSQKTQYF. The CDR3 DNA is TGCAGTGCTGGGGTTGGTTTTCGGGAACAGGGTAGCCAGAAGACCCAGTACTTC.

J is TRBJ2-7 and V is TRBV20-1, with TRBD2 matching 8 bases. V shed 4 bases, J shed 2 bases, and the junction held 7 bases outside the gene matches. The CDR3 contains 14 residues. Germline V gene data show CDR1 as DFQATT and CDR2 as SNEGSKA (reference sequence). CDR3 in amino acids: CSANPQLAAYEQYF. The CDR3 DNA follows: TGCAGTGCTAACCCCCAACTAGCGGCCTACGAGCAGTACTTC.

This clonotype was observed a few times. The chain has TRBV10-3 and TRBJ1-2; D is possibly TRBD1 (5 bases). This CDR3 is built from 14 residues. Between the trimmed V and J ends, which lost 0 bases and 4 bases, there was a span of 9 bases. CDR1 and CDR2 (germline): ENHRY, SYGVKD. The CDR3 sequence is CAISESQGLYGYTF. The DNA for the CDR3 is TGTGCCATCAGTGAGTCCCAGGGACTCTATGGCTACACCTTC.

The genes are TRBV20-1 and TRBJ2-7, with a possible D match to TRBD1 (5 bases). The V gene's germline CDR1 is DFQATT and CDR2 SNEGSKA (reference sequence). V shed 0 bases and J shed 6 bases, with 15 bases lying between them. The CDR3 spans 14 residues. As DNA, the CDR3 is TGCAGTGCTAGAGATGGGCAGGGTTGGCGCGAGCAGTACTTC. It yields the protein CSARDGQGWREQYF.

The CDR3 bases are TGTGCCAGCAGCCAGGGGACTAGCGGGGGGGCCAATAGCACAGATACGCAGTATTTT. Residues: CASSQGTSGGANSTDTQYF. The chain couples TRBV4-2 to TRBJ2-3; 16 bases are a match to TRBD2. CDR1 and CDR2 (germline): LGHNA, YNFKEQ. The ends lost 3 bases at V and 0 bases at J; junction bases unmatched: 6. The CDR3 is made up of 19 amino acids.

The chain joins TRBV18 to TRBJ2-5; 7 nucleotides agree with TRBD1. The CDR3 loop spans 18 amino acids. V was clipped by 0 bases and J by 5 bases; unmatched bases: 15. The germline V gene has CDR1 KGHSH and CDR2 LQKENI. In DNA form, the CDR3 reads TGTGCCAGCTCACCACCGACGGCAGGGGGATCCGGTTGGGAGACCCAGTACTTC. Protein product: CASSPPTAGGSGWETQYF.

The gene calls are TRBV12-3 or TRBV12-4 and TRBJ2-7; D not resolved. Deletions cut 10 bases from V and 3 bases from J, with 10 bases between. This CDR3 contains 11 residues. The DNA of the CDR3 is TGTGCCACCGGCGGCATCTACGAGCAGTACTTC. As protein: CATGGIYEQYF.

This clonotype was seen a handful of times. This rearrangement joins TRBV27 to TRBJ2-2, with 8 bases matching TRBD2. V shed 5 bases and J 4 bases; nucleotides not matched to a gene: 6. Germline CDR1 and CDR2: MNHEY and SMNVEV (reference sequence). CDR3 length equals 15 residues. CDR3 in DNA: TGTGCCAGCAGTGTTATTAGCGGGGTCACCGGGGAGCTGTTTTTT. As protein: CASSVISGVTGELFF.